This passage covers 29 T cell receptor beta chains from one sample sequenced in a study of OX40 agonist ivuxolimab in advanced cancers. Using immunoSEQ multiplex PCR, the repertoire was profiled, and TCRdb retains in-frame clones only, with some absent. The sample holds about 98,000 clones, approximately 93% seen once. Sequencing was performed on CD4+ or CD8+ T cells sorted from blood, taken in a trial of the OX40 agonist ivuxolimab. The receptors were gathered from an adult with an advanced solid tumor such as melanoma, head and neck, liver or kidney cancer.

The chain carries TRBV6-1 and TRBJ1-5, with D unclear. CDR1 is MNHNS and CDR2 is SASEGT in the germline V gene. Trimming removed 4 bases at V and 6 bases at J, with 10 bases between. The length of the CDR3 is 13 residues. In DNA form, the CDR3 reads TGTGCCAGCAGTGTCTTGTTTGGTCAGCCCCAGCATTTT. It codes for CASSVLFGQPQHF.

This clone was observed a single time. J is TRBJ1-2 and V is TRBV28, with 7 bases identical to TRBD1. V trimming: 4 bases; J trimming: 0 bases; junction bases outside the gene matches: 8. The CDR3 has 16 amino acids. CDR1 is MDHEN and CDR2 is SYDVKM in the germline V gene. This chain's CDR3 is CASSSTRDRANYGYTF. For the CDR3, the DNA is TGTGCCAGCAGTTCAACCCGGGACAGAGCTAACTATGGCTACACCTTC.

This chain joins TRBV20-1 and TRBJ2-3; no clear D. The CDR3 covers 8 residues. Trimming left V 6 bases short and J 7 bases short, with 2 bases between. Germline CDR1 DFQATT, CDR2 SNEGSKA (reference sequence). This CDR3 reads CSANTQYF. CDR3 nucleotide sequence: TGCAGTGCGAATACGCAGTATTTT.

This CDR3 is CASSLIAWGRDTQYF. The CDR3 nucleotides are TGTGCCAGCAGTCTAATAGCGTGGGGCAGGGATACGCAGTATTTT. This sequence joins TRBV6-5 and TRBJ2-3; TRBD1 or TRBD2 may be the D gene (5 bases each). Germline-derived CDR1 and CDR2 are MNHEY and SVGAGI. There are 15 residues in the CDR3. Trimming cost V 5 bases and J 6 bases, with 18 bases left between them.

Comment on this clone: The junction shows a germline mismatch at one end, possibly a read error. This chain links TRBV14 with TRBJ2-6, with D unclear. CDR3 length equals 14 residues. Germline-derived CDR1 and CDR2 are SGHDN and FVKESK. In DNA form, the CDR3 reads TGTGTCAGCAGCCGCCCCTCTGGGGCCAACGTCCTGACTTTC. It yields the protein CVSSRPSGANVLTF.

The rearrangement links TRBV30 to TRBJ2-1, with no clear D. From germline, CDR1 is GTSNPN and CDR2 SVGIG (reference sequence). The CDR3 is 15 residues long. The V gene lost 0 bases and the J gene lost 4 bases, with 13 bases spanning the gap. The CDR3 region is CAWSVRGYPYNEQFF. The DNA for the CDR3 is TGTGCCTGGAGTGTACGAGGATACCCGTACAATGAGCAGTTCTTC.

The count of this clone is one. The chain is built from TRBV4-1 and TRBJ2-3, with TRBD2 as a possible D gene (5 bases). Germline V lookup: CDR1 MGHRA, CDR2 YSYEKL. The CDR3 covers 15 residues. Trimming took off 0 bases at V and 3 bases at J, with 10 bases between the two ends. The CDR3 region has the DNA TGCGCCAGCAGCCAAGAGGCGGGTTGGACAGATACGCAGTATTTT. Translation: CASSQEAGWTDTQYF.

The chain employs TRBV9 and TRBJ1-1; maybe TRBD1 (6 bases). The germline CDR1 and CDR2 sequences are SGDLS and YYNGEE. This CDR3 region has 14 residues. V lost 1 base and J lost 1, with 8 bases in between. The CDR3 DNA follows: TGTGCCAGCAGCGTAAACAGGGAGAACACTGAAGCTTTCTTT. Translated, it gives CASSVNRENTEAFF.

V usage is TRBV29-1 and J usage is TRBJ2-5, with D uncertain. CDR1 is SQVTM and CDR2 is ANQGSEA in the germline V gene. This CDR3 comprises 11 residues. Trimming left V 7 bases short and J 1 base short, with 7 bases between. The CDR3 region is CSAGLQETQYF. CDR3 coding DNA: TGCAGCGCGGGTCTCCAAGAGACCCAGTACTTC. Variable domain in full (rest from reference TRBV29-1 and TRBJ2-5): SAVISQKPSRDICQRGTSLTIQCQVDSQVTMMFWYRQQPGQSLTLIATANQGSEATYESGFVIDKFPISRPNLTFSTLTVSNMSPEDSSIYLCSAGLQETQYFGPGTRLLVL.

The V and J genes are TRBV4-1 and TRBJ2-1; possible D gene TRBD2, 7 bases. Trimming pared 11 bases from V and 2 bases from J, leaving 13 bases between. This CDR3 is 13 amino acids long. CDR1 and CDR2 from the germline V gene are MGHRA and YSYEKL. The chain's CDR3 is CALGGEAYNEQFF. The DNA for the CDR3 is TGCGCCTTAGGGGGGGAGGCCTACAATGAGCAGTTCTTC.

J is TRBJ2-1 and V is TRBV7-8, with 11 bases aligning to TRBD2. The germline CDR1 and CDR2 sequences are SGHVS and FQNEAQ. Trimming removed 6 bases from V and 12 bases from J; junction bases left unmatched: 4. The CDR3 runs 12 residues. In DNA form, the CDR3 reads TGTGCCAGCAGTATGACTAGCGGGGCGCAGTTCTTC. Translating it yields CASSMTSGAQFF.

The rearrangement joins TRBV5-1 to TRBJ2-1, with 7 bases aligning to TRBD2. V lost 6 bases to trimming and J lost 2 bases; unmatched junction nucleotides: 8. Germline values: CDR1 SGHRS, CDR2 YFSETQ. CDR3 length: 15 residues. The CDR3 protein is CASTSSGQTYNEQFF. DNA for the CDR3: TGCGCCAGCACCTCTAGCGGTCAAACCTACAATGAGCAGTTCTTC.

The chain recombines TRBV6-5 with TRBJ1-1; D gene uncertain. Germline CDR1 is MNHEY and CDR2 is SVGAGI. The length of the CDR3 is 14 residues. Trimming cost V 7 bases and J 2 bases, with 14 bases left between them. Here the CDR3 reads CASIKGQLNTEAFF. In nucleotides, the CDR3 is TGTGCCAGCATAAAAGGCCAACTTAACACTGAAGCTTTCTTT.

This chain uses TRBV11-2 with TRBJ1-6; TRBD1 agrees at 7 bases. The CDR3 contains 16 residues. Germline CDR1 reads SGHAT; CDR2 reads FQNNGV. V shed 4 bases and J 8 bases; nucleotides not matched to a gene: 11. The CDR3 DNA sequence: TGTGCCAGCAGCTCTCTCAGGACAGGAGGAGATTCACCCCTCCACTTT. Its protein is CASSSLRTGGDSPLHF.

The rearrangement uses TRBV7-8 and TRBJ2-3; 10 bases fit TRBD1. The CDR3 has 16 residues. V lost 5 bases to trimming and J lost 2 bases; unmatched junction nucleotides: 7. CDR1 is SGHVS, CDR2 FQNEAQ, per germline. The CDR3: CASSLTGTGVTDTQYF. In nucleotides, the CDR3 is TGTGCCAGCAGCCTTACGGGGACAGGGGTCACAGATACGCAGTATTTT.

This clone has just a few counts. Other DNA sequences in this specimen translate into the identical CDR3. The rearrangement links TRBV18 to TRBJ2-3; D uncertain. Germline CDR1 reads KGHSH; CDR2 reads LQKENI. Trimming shortened V by 3 bases and J by 2 bases, and 0 bases separated the two germline ends. This CDR3 comprises 11 residues. This chain's CDR3 is CASSPTDTQYF. The CDR3 DNA is TGTGCCAGCTCACCCACAGATACGCAGTATTTT.

This clone was seen a single time. The chain joins TRBV7-2 to TRBJ2-7, with 7 bases that match TRBD2. This CDR3 comprises 16 residues. Trimming removed 5 bases from V and 4 bases from J; junction bases left unmatched: 14. Per the germline V gene, CDR1 is SGHTA and CDR2 is FQGNSA. CDR3 sequence (DNA): TGTGCCAGCAGCCAAGCCTTTATGGGGGGGATGTACGAGCAGTACTTC. Protein sequence: CASSQAFMGGMYEQYF.

V usage is TRBV7-9 and J usage is TRBJ1-4; D is uncertain. Germline lookup yields CDR1 SEHNR and CDR2 FQNEAQ (reference sequence). The CDR3 covers 12 residues. V was cut by 1 base and J by 8 bases, with 5 bases left in between. CDR3 residues: CASSLVSEKLFF. DNA of the CDR3: TGTGCCAGCAGCTTAGTCTCGGAAAAACTGTTTTTT.

This clone was counted between two and nine times. The chain joins TRBV12-5 to TRBJ1-1; D is undetermined. Germline-derived CDR1 and CDR2 are LGHNT and FRNRAP. The V and J ends lost 2 bases and 1 base respectively, with 5 bases between them. This CDR3 is 13 amino acids long. This CDR3 is CASGLRQNTEAFF. The CDR3 bases are TGTGCTAGTGGTTTGAGACAGAACACTGAAGCTTTCTTT.

The chain employs TRBV5-1 and TRBJ2-3, with 9 bases matching TRBD1. This CDR3 is built from 14 residues. The trim removed 7 bases at V and 2 bases at J, leaving 5 bases unmatched. Germline V gives CDR1 SGHRS, CDR2 YFSETQ. CDR3 sequence (DNA): TGCGCCAGCCTACAGGGGGCAATCACAGATACGCAGTATTTT. Amino acid sequence: CASLQGAITDTQYF.

CDR3: CAWSNKGGYEQFF. The CDR3 coding sequence is TGTGCCTGGAGTAATAAGGGGGGGTATGAGCAGTTCTTC. The chain combines TRBV30 with TRBJ2-1; D possibly corresponds to TRBD2 (7 bases). Germline CDR1 GTSNPN, CDR2 SVGIG (reference sequence). The V gene lost 2 bases and the J gene lost 8 bases, with 13 bases spanning the gap. The CDR3 consists of 13 residues.

The V and J genes are TRBV5-1 and TRBJ1-1, with 7 bases identical to TRBD1. CDR3 size: 14 residues. Looked up from germline, CDR1 is SGHRS and CDR2 is YFSETQ. V shed 4 bases and J 0 bases; nucleotides not matched to a gene: 3. CDR3 in DNA: TGCGCCAGCAGCCCGACAGGGATGAACACTGAAGCTTTCTTT. Protein: CASSPTGMNTEAFF.

This chain links TRBV6-5 with TRBJ2-1; D unclear. CDR3 length equals 13 residues. V lost 4 bases, J lost 9 bases, and 13 bases lay in between. Germline lookup yields CDR1 MNHEY and CDR2 SVGAGI. The CDR3 loop reads CASSSPVLSEQFF. CDR3 coding DNA: TGTGCCAGCAGTTCCCCGGTTTTGAGTGAGCAGTTCTTC.

The V gene is TRBV7-2, the J gene TRBJ2-3; D is unclear. This CDR3 has 14 amino acids. Germline assignment: CDR1 SGHTA and CDR2 FQGNSA. V was clipped by 4 bases and J by 0 bases, with 8 bases between them. The CDR3 loop reads CASSSAYSTDTQYF. The CDR3, as DNA: TGTGCCAGCAGCTCGGCGTATAGCACAGATACGCAGTATTTT.

This chain links TRBV4-3 with TRBJ2-3; D is possibly TRBD2 (6 bases). Germline assignment: CDR1 LGHNA and CDR2 YSLEER. This CDR3 is 17 amino acids long. The V end was cut by 0 bases, the J end by 1 base, with 14 bases between. The CDR3 nucleotides are TGCGCCAGCAGCCAAGAGGCGGGGAAAGGGGGCACAGATACGCAGTATTTT. This sequence encodes CASSQEAGKGGTDTQYF.

V gene TRBV15 combines with J gene TRBJ2-1; 12 bases agree with TRBD2. Trimming cost V 0 bases and J 12 bases; bases outside gene matches: 9. Per germline, CDR1 LNHNV and CDR2 YYDKDF (reference sequence). There are 16 residues in the CDR3. The chain's CDR3 is CATSRDSLAGGDGQFF. The CDR3 bases are TGTGCCACCAGCAGAGATAGCCTAGCGGGGGGGGACGGGCAGTTCTTC. Full variable domain (missing parts from reference TRBV15 and TRBJ2-1): DAMVIQNPRYQVTQFGKPVTLSCSQTLNHNVMYWYQQKSSQAPKLLFHYYDKDFNNEADTPDNFQSRRPNTSFCFLDIRSPGLGDTAMYLCATSRDSLAGGDGQFFGPGTRLTVL.

The chain couples TRBV7-9 to TRBJ2-7; the D gene is possibly TRBD1 (6 bases). CDR1 is SEHNR and CDR2 is FQNEAQ in the germline V gene (reference sequence). V shed 5 bases and J shed 3 bases, with 14 bases lying between them. The CDR3 loop spans 14 amino acids. CDR3 residues: CASSIRDTFYEQYV. CDR3 sequence (DNA): TGTGCCAGCAGCATCCGGGACACCTTCTACGAGCAGTACGTC.

V is TRBV5-1 and J is TRBJ2-5; no definite D call. V was clipped by 4 bases and J by 2 bases, with 9 bases between them. CDR3 size: 13 residues. Germline CDR1 is SGHRS and CDR2 is YFSETQ. The CDR3 sequence is CASSNSPQETQYF. The CDR3 nucleotides are TGCGCCAGCAGCAATTCACCACAAGAGACCCAGTACTTC. The variable domain in full, completed from reference TRBV5-1 and TRBJ2-5, reads KAGVTQTPRYLIKTRGQQVTLSCSPISGHRSVSWYQQTPGQGLQFLFEYFSETQRNKGNFPGRFSGRQFSNSRSEMNVSTLELGDSALYLCASSNSPQETQYFGPGTRLLVL.

The chain combines TRBV19 with TRBJ1-1, with TRBD1 identical over 7 bases. The CDR3 runs to 15 residues. Unmatched junction bases numbered 4, after V lost 2 bases and J lost 1 base. Germline V lookup: CDR1 LNHDA, CDR2 SQIVND (reference sequence). The CDR3 is CASSIRAGGNTEAFF. DNA of the CDR3: TGTGCCAGTAGTATAAGGGCAGGGGGGAACACTGAAGCTTTCTTT.